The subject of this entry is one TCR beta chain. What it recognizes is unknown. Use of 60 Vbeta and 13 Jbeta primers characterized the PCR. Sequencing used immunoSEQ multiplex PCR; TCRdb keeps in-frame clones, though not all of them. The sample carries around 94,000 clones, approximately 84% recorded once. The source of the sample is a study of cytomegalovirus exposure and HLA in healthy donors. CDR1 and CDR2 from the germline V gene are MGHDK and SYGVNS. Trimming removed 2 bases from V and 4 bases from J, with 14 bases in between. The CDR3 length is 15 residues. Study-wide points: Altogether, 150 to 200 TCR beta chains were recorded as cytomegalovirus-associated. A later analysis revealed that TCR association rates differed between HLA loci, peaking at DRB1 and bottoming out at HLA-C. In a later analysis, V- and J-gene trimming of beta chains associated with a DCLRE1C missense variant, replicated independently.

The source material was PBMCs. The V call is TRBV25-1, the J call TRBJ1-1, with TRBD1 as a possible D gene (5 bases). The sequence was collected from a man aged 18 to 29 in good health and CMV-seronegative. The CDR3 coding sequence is TGTGCCAGCAGTGAAACCCCAGGGTCAACCACTGAAGCTTTCTTT. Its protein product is CASSETPGSTTEAFF.